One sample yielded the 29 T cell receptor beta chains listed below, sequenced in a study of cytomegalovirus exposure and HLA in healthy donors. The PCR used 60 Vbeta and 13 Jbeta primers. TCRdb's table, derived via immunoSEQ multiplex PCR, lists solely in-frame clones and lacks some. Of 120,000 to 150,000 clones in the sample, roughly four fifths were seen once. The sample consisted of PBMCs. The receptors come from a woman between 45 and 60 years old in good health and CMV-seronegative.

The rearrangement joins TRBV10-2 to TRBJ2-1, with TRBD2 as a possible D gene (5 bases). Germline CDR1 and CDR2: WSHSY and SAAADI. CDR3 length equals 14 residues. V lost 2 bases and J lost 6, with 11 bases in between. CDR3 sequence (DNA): TGCGCCAGCAGTGAGAACACGGGAAGCAATGAGCAGTTCTTC. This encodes CASSENTGSNEQFF.

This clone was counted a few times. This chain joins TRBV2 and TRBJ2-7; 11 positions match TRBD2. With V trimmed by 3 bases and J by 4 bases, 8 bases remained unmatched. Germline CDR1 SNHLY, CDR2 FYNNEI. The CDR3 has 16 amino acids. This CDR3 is CASSDQVAGGRYEQYF. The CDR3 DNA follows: TGTGCCAGCAGTGACCAAGTAGCGGGGGGGAGATACGAGCAGTACTTC.

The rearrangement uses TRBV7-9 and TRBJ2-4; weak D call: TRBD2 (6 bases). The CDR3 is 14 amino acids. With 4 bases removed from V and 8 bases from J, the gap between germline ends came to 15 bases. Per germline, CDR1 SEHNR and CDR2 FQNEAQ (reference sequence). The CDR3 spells CASSSDGRMDIQYF. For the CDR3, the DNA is TGTGCCAGCAGCTCGGATGGGAGGATGGACATTCAGTACTTC. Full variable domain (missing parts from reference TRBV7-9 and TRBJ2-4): DTGVSQNPRHKITKRGQNVTFRCDPISEHNRLYWYRQTLGQGPEFLTYFQNEAQLEKSRLLSDRFSAERPKGSFSTLEIQRTEQGDSAMYLCASSSDGRMDIQYFGAGTRLSVL.

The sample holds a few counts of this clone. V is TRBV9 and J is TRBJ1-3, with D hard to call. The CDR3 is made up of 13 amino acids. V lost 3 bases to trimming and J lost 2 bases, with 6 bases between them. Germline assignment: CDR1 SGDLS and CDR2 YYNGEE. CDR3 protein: CASSDGTGNTIYF. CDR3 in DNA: TGTGCCAGCAGCGACGGGACTGGAAACACCATATATTTT.

The CDR3 reads CASSFGTATDTQYF. The CDR3 nucleotides are TGTGCCAGCAGCTTTGGGACAGCCACAGATACGCAGTATTTT. The chain employs TRBV11-2 and TRBJ2-3; 7 bases align to TRBD1. The CDR3 has 14 amino acids. The junction had 2 bases not matched to a gene; V was cut back by 3 bases and J by 2 bases. The germline V gene encodes CDR1 SGHAT and CDR2 FQNNGV.

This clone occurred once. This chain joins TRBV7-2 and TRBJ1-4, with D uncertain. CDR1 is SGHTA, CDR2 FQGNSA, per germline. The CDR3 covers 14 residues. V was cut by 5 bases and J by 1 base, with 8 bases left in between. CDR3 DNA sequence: TGTGCCAGCAGCCCGTCCGGAACTAATGAAAAACTGTTTTTT. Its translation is CASSPSGTNEKLFF.

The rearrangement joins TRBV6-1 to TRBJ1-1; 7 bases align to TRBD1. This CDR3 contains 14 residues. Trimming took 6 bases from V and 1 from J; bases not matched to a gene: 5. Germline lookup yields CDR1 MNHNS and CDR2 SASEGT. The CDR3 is CASSPTGTNTEAFF. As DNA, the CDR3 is TGTGCCAGCAGCCCGACAGGGACGAACACTGAAGCTTTCTTT.

CDR3: CASSIEGQQGPNQPQHF. Written as DNA, the CDR3 is TGTGCCAGTAGTATAGAGGGACAGCAGGGTCCCAATCAGCCCCAGCATTTT. This chain links TRBV19 with TRBJ1-5; the match to TRBD1 covers 7 bases. V was clipped by 0 bases and J by 3 bases; unmatched bases: 8. The CDR3 length is 17 residues. The germline CDR1 and CDR2 sequences are LNHDA and SQIVND (reference sequence).

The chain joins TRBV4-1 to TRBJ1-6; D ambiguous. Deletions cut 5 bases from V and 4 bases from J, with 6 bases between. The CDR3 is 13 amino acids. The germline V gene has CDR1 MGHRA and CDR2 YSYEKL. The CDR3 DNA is TGCGCCAGCAGCGGACTATATAATTCACCCCTCCACTTT. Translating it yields CASSGLYNSPLHF.

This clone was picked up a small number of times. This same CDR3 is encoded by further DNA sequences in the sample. The CDR3, as DNA: TGTGCCAGTAGTATAAGGGGGGATACGCAGTATTTT. Residues: CASSIRGDTQYF. The chain uses TRBV19 and TRBJ2-3; tentatively, D is TRBD1 (6 bases). CDR1 is LNHDA, CDR2 SQIVND, per germline (reference sequence). V was clipped by 2 bases and J by 6 bases, with 6 bases between them. This CDR3 spans 12 amino acids.

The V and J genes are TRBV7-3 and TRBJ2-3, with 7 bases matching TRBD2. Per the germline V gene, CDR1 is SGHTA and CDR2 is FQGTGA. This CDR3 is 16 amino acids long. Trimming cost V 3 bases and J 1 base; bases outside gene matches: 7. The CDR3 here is CASSLGVLAGTDTQYF. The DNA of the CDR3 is TGTGCCAGCAGCTTGGGGGTTCTAGCGGGCACAGATACGCAGTATTTT.

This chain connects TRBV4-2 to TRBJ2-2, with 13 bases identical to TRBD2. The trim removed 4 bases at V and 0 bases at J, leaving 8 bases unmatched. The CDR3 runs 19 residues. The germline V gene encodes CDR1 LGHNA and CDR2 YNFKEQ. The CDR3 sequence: CASSLRLGTSGANTGELFF. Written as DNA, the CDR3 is TGTGCCAGCAGCCTTCGTCTCGGGACTAGCGGGGCGAACACCGGGGAGCTGTTTTTT.

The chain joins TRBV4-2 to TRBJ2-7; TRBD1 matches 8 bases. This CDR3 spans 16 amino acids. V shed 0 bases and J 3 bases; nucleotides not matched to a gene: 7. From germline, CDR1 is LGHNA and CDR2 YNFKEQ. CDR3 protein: CASSQDPGQAYYEQYF. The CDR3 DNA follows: TGTGCCAGCAGCCAAGATCCGGGACAGGCATACTACGAGCAGTACTTC.

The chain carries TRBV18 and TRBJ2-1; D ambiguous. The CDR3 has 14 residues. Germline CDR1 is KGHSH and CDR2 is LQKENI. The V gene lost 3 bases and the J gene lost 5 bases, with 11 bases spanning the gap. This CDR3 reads CASSPGRPNNEQFF. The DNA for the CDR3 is TGTGCCAGCTCACCGGGCAGGCCAAACAATGAGCAGTTCTTC.

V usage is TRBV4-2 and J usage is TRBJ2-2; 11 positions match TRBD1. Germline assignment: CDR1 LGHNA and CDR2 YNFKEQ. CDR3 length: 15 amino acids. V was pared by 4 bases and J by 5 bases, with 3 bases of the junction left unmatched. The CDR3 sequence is CASSRGTGGTGELFF. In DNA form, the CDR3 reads TGTGCCAGCAGCCGCGGGACAGGGGGGACCGGGGAGCTGTTTTTT.

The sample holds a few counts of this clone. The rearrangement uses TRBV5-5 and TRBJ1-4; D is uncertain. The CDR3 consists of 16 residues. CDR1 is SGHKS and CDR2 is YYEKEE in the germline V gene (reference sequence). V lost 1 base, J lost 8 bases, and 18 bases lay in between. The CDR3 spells CASSLSAGLMGEKLFF. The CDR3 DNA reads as TGTGCCAGCAGCTTGTCTGCGGGGTTAATGGGGGAAAAACTGTTTTTT. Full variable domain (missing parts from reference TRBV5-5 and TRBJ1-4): DAGVTQSPTHLIKTRGQQVTLRCSPISGHKSVSWYQQVLGQGPQFIFQYYEKEERGRGNFPDRFSARQFPNYSSELNVNALLLGDSALYLCASSLSAGLMGEKLFFGSGTQLSVL.

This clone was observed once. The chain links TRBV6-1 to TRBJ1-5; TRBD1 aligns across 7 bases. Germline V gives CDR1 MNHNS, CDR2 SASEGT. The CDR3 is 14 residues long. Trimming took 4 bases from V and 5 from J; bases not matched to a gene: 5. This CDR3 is CASSGNRGYQPQHF. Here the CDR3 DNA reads TGTGCCAGCAGTGGCAACAGGGGTTATCAGCCCCAGCATTTT.

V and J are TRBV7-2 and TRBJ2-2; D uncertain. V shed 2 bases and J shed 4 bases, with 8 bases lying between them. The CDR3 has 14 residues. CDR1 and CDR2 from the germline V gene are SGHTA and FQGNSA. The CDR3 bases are TGTGCCAGCAGCTTATATGCTAGCACCGGGGAGCTGTTTTTT. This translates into CASSLYASTGELFF.

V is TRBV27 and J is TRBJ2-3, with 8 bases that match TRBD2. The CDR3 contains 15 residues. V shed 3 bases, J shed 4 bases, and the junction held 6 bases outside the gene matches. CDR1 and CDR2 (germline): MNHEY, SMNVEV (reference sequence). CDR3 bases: TGTGCCAGCAGTTTTGGCGGGGGGTTCGCAGATACGCAGTATTTT. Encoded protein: CASSFGGGFADTQYF.

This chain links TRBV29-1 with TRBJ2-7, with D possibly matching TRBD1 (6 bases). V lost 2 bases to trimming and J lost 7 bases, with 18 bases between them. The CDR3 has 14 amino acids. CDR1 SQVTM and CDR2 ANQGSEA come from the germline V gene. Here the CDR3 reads CSVEKETGLGEQYF. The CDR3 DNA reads TGCAGCGTTGAAAAGGAGACAGGATTGGGGGAGCAGTACTTC.

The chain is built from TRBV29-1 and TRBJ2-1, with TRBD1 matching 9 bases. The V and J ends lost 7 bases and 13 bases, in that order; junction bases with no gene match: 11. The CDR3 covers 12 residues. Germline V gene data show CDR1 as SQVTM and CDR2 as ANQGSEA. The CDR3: CSAKGQGTHQFF. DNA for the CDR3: TGCAGCGCAAAGGGACAGGGAACTCACCAGTTCTTC.

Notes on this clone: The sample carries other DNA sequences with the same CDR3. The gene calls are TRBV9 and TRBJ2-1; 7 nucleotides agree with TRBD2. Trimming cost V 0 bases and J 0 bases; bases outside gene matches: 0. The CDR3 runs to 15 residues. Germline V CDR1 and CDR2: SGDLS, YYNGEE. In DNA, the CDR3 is TGTGCCAGCAGCGTAGGCGGGGGCTCCTACAATGAGCAGTTCTTC. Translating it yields CASSVGGGSYNEQFF.

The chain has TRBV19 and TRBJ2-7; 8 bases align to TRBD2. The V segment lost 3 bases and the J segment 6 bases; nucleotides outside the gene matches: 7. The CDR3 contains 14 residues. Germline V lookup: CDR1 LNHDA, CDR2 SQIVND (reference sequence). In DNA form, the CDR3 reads TGTGCCAGTAGTATGTACGGGGGGGACCGCGAGCAGTACTTC. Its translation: CASSMYGGDREQYF.

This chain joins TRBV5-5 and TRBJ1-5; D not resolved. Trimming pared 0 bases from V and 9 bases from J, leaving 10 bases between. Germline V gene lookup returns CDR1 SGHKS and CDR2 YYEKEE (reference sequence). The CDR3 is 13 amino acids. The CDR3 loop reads CASSLGGGGPQHF. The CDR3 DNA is TGTGCCAGCAGCTTGGGAGGAGGTGGGCCCCAGCATTTT.

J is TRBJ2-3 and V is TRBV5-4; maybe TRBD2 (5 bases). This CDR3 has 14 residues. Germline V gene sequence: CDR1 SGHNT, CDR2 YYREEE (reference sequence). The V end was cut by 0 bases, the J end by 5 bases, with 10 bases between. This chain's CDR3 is CASSLDPGVDTQYF. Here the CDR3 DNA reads TGTGCCAGCAGCTTGGACCCCGGGGTAGATACGCAGTATTTT.

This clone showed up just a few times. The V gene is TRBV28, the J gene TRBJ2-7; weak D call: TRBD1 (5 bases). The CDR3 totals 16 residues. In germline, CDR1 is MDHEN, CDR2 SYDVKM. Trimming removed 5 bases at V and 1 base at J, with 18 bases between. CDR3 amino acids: CASSPPDKYTSYEQYF. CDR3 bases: TGTGCCAGCAGTCCTCCGGACAAGTATACATCCTACGAGCAGTACTTC.

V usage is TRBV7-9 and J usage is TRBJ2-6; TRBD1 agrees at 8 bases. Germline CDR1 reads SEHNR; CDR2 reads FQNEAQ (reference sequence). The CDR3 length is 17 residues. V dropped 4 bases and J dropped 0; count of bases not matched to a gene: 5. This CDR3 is CASSSTGVLSGANVLTF. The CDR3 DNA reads TGTGCCAGCAGCTCGACAGGGGTCCTCTCTGGGGCCAACGTCCTGACTTTC.

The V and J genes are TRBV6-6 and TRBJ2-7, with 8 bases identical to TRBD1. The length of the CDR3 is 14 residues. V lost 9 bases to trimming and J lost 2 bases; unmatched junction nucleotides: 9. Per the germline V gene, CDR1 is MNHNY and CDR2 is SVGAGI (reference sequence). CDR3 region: CASGTDRGPYEQYF. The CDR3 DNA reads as TGTGCCAGTGGAACCGACAGGGGCCCCTACGAGCAGTACTTC.

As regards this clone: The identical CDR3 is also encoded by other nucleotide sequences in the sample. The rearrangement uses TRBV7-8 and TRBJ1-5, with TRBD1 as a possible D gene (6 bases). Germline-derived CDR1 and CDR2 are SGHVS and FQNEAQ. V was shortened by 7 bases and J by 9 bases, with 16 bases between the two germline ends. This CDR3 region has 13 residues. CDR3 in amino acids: CASTSGVLAPQHF. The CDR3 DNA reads TGTGCCAGCACTTCAGGGGTACTTGCGCCCCAGCATTTT.